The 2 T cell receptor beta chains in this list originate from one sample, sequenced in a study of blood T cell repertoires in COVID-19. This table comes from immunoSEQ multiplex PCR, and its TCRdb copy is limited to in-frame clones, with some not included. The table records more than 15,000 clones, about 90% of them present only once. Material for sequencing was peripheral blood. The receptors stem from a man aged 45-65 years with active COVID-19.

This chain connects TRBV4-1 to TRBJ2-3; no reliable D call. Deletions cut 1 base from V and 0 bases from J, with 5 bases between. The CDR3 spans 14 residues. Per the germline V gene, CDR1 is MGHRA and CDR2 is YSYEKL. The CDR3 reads CASSQGPSTDTQYF. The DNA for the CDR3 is TGCGCCAGCAGCCAAGGTCCTAGCACAGATACGCAGTATTTT.

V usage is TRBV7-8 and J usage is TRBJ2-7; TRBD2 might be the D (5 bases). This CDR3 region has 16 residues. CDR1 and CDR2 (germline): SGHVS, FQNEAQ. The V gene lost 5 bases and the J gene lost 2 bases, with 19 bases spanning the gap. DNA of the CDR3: TGTGCCAGCAGCCCTTCTATGTTGGGAGTCGCCTACGAGCAGTACTTC. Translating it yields CASSPSMLGVAYEQYF.